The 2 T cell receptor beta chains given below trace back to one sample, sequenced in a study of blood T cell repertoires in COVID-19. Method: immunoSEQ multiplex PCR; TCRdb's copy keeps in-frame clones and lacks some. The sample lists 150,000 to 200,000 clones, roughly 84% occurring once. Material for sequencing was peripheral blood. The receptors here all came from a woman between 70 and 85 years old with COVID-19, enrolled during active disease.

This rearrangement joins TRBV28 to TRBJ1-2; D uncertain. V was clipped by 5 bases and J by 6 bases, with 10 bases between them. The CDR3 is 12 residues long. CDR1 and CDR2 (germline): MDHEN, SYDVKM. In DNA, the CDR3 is TGTGCCAGCAGTATCCCCGAGGATGGCTACACCTTC. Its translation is CASSIPEDGYTF.

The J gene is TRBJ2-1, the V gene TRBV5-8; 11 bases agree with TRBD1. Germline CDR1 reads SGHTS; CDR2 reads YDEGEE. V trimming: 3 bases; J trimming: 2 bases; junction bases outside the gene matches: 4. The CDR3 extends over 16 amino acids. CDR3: CASSWGGQGAYNEQFF. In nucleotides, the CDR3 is TGTGCCAGCAGCTGGGGGGGACAGGGGGCCTACAATGAGCAGTTCTTC. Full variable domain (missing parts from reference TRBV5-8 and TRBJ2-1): EAGVTQSPTHLIKTRGQQATLRCSPISGHTSVYWYQQALGLGLQFLLWYDEGEERNRGNFPPRFSGRQFPNYSSELNVNALELEDSALYLCASSWGGQGAYNEQFFGPGTRLTVL.